The 16 T cell receptor beta chains given below trace back to one sample, sequenced in a study of CD8 T cells in Susac syndrome. Roughly 0.45 to 1 ug RNA was reverse transcribed with random hexamers. MiXCR was run by TCRdb on the immunoSEQ multiplex PCR reads, yielding one entry per CDR3 protein. The sample lists about 290,000 distinct CDR3 sequences, approximately 91% occurring once. Sequenced sample: CD8+ T cells from PBMCs. The receptors derive from a human donor with multiple sclerosis.

This clonotype was seen only once. The V and J genes are TRBV13 and TRBJ1-4, with D unresolved. Trimming pared 1 base from V and 5 bases from J, leaving 8 bases between. This CDR3 has 14 amino acids. The V gene's germline CDR1 is PRHDT and CDR2 FYEKMQ (reference sequence). CDR3 amino acids: CASSLVPENEKLFF. CDR3 in DNA: TGTGCCAGCAGCTTAGTACCCGAGAATGAAAAACTGTTTTTT.

The chain has TRBV27 and TRBJ1-5; 9 bases line up with TRBD1. Germline V CDR1 and CDR2: MNHEY, SMNVEV (reference sequence). V was clipped by 6 bases and J by 2 bases; unmatched bases: 5. The CDR3 is 15 residues long. CDR3 coding DNA: TGTGCCAGCAGCCCACAGGGGGCAGGCAATCAGCCCCAGCATTTT. It codes for CASSPQGAGNQPQHF.

The chain couples TRBV19 to TRBJ2-3; D tentatively fits TRBD1 or TRBD2 (5 bases each). This CDR3 is built from 16 residues. Trimming removed 6 bases from V and 0 bases from J, with 16 bases in between. Germline CDR1 and CDR2: LNHDA and SQIVND (reference sequence). The CDR3 nucleotides read TGTGCCAGTAGCGAGAGGGGCCAATCTAGCACAGATACGCAGTATTTT. This codes for CASSERGQSSTDTQYF.

This chain links TRBV7-9 with TRBJ2-7; the D gene could be TRBD1 or TRBD2 (5 bases each). Germline values: CDR1 SEHNR, CDR2 FQNEAQ (reference sequence). V lost 4 bases and J 4 bases, leaving 14 bases between the germline ends. The CDR3 is 14 amino acids. The CDR3 sequence: CASSSVGTAYEQYF. In nucleotides, the CDR3 is TGTGCCAGCAGCTCAGTTGGGACCGCGTACGAGCAGTACTTC. The whole variable domain, remainder taken from reference TRBV7-9 and TRBJ2-7, is DTGVSQNPRHKITKRGQNVTFRCDPISEHNRLYWYRQTLGQGPEFLTYFQNEAQLEKSRLLSDRFSAERPKGSFSTLEIQRTEQGDSAMYLCASSSVGTAYEQYFGPGTRLTVT.

The gene calls are TRBV14 and TRBJ1-2; D may be TRBD1 (5 bases). CDR1 SGHDN and CDR2 FVKESK come from the germline V gene. CDR3 length: 13 amino acids. Trimming shortened V by 1 base and J by 6 bases, and 9 bases separated the two germline ends. For the CDR3, the DNA is TGTGCCAGCAGCCAAGTTGGGGCGAATGGCTACACCTTC. Its translation is CASSQVGANGYTF.

The V gene is TRBV19, the J gene TRBJ1-1, with 11 positions matching TRBD1. The CDR3 runs 14 residues. CDR1 is LNHDA, CDR2 SQIVND, per germline (reference sequence). V gave up 3 bases and J gave up 7 bases; unmatched junction bases: 4. CDR3 loop: CASSIGQGADEAFF. The DNA for the CDR3 is TGTGCCAGTAGTATTGGACAGGGGGCAGATGAAGCTTTCTTT.

The J gene is TRBJ1-1, the V gene TRBV9, with TRBD1 matching 8 bases. Trimming at V came to 6 bases and at J to 2 bases, leaving 9 bases not matched to a gene. The CDR3 extends over 15 amino acids. The V gene's germline CDR1 is SGDLS and CDR2 YYNGEE. Here the CDR3 DNA reads TGTGCCAGCAACAGGGGGGACACGCTCAACACTGAAGCTTTCTTT. This codes for CASNRGDTLNTEAFF. The variable domain in full, with the rest retrieved from reference TRBV9 and TRBJ1-1, is DSGVTQTPKHLITATGQRVTLRCSPRSGDLSVYWYQQSLDQGLQFLIQYYNGEERAKGNILERFSAQQFPDLHSELNLSSLELGDSALYFCASNRGDTLNTEAFFGQGTRLTVV.

The J gene is TRBJ2-7, the V gene TRBV7-3; D is unclear. CDR1 is SGHTA, CDR2 FQGTGA, per germline. With 4 bases removed from V and 5 bases from J, the gap between germline ends came to 12 bases. CDR3 length: 13 residues. CDR3 sequence reads: CASSSAGSDEQYF. CDR3 DNA: TGTGCCAGCAGCTCGGCCGGCAGCGACGAGCAGTACTTC.

This clonotype was seen a single time. The V call is TRBV28, the J call TRBJ2-1; the D gene is possibly TRBD2 (5 bases). Germline V gene lookup returns CDR1 MDHEN and CDR2 SYDVKM. V was cut by 6 bases and J by 5 bases, with 14 bases left in between. There are 14 residues in the CDR3. The CDR3 bases are TGTGCCAGCAGCCTCCCGGACGGGGACAATGAGCAGTTCTTC. Amino acid sequence: CASSLPDGDNEQFF.

This chain connects TRBV29-1 to TRBJ2-5; D remains ambiguous. Trimming pared 2 bases from V and 4 bases from J, leaving 11 bases between. This CDR3 is 13 amino acids long. The germline CDR1 and CDR2 sequences are SQVTM and ANQGSEA. CDR3: CSVERRLSETQYF. DNA for the CDR3: TGCAGCGTTGAACGTCGTCTATCAGAGACCCAGTACTTC.

This chain uses TRBV2 with TRBJ2-5, with D hard to call. V was pared by 3 bases and J by 3 bases, with 11 bases between. CDR1 SNHLY and CDR2 FYNNEI come from the germline V gene. This CDR3 has 14 amino acids. The CDR3 reads CASSDGPGEETQYF. The CDR3 DNA sequence: TGTGCCAGCAGTGATGGGCCAGGAGAAGAGACCCAGTACTTC.

This chain joins TRBV5-1 and TRBJ2-7; D is possibly TRBD1 (6 bases). CDR1 and CDR2 from the germline V gene are SGHRS and YFSETQ. The CDR3 extends over 15 amino acids. The V end lost 0 bases, the J end lost 2 bases, and 12 bases lay between the germline ends. CDR3 protein: CASSLEGVRAYEQYF. The CDR3 region has the DNA TGCGCCAGCAGCTTGGAGGGGGTTCGAGCCTACGAGCAGTACTTC. The variable domain in full, with the rest retrieved from reference TRBV5-1 and TRBJ2-7, is KAGVTQTPRYLIKTRGQQVTLSCSPISGHRSVSWYQQTPGQGLQFLFEYFSETQRNKGNFPGRFSGRQFSNSRSEMNVSTLELGDSALYLCASSLEGVRAYEQYFGPGTRLTVT.

This clonotype was found once. The chain recombines TRBV12-5 with TRBJ2-1, with D uncertain. V was clipped by 2 bases and J by 0 bases, with 8 bases between them. The CDR3 length is 15 residues. CDR1 and CDR2 from the germline V gene are LGHNT and FRNRAP. DNA of the CDR3: TGTGCTAGTGGTTTGTCCCTCAGCTCCTACAATGAGCAGTTCTTC. It is translated as CASGLSLSSYNEQFF.

The chain combines TRBV29-1 with TRBJ2-7; 10 bases agree with TRBD1. The junction had 3 bases not matched to a gene; V was cut back by 7 bases and J by 0 bases. The CDR3 is 13 residues long. CDR1 and CDR2 from the germline V gene are SQVTM and ANQGSEA. In DNA form, the CDR3 reads TGCAGCGCGGGACAGGGGAGCTCCTACGAGCAGTACTTC. Protein sequence: CSAGQGSSYEQYF.

The V call is TRBV7-8, the J call TRBJ2-3; D unclear. Germline assignment: CDR1 SGHVS and CDR2 FQNEAQ. The CDR3 extends over 13 amino acids. Trimming stripped 6 bases from V and 6 bases from J, with 13 bases between. CDR3 nucleotide sequence: TGTGCCAGCAGTCGAAGTGGGCGCGATACGCAGTATTTT. As protein: CASSRSGRDTQYF.

Notes on this clonotype: At one boundary the junction diverges from the germline segment, which might be a read error. The CDR3 here is CASSYSSGQEAQYF. CDR3 nucleotides: TGTGCCAGCAGTTACTCGAGCGGACAAGAGGCCCAGTACTTC. The chain employs TRBV6-5 and TRBJ2-5; D is possibly TRBD1 or TRBD2 (5 bases each). The CDR3 contains 14 residues. Germline V gene sequence: CDR1 MNHEY, CDR2 SVGAGI.